The 26 T cell receptor beta chains presented below share a single source sample, sequenced in a study of regulatory T cells in long-lasting Graves disease. Noted time point: newly diagnosed GD, antithyroid drugs for less than 3 months. From RNA extracted from PBMCs, the TCR library was made. Building the TCR beta libraries relied on iRepertoire HTBI primers, and CDR3 regions underwent Arm-PCR. TCRdb re-analysed the multiplex PCR reads in MiXCR, keeping a single row per CDR3 protein. Of around 450,000 distinct CDR3 sequences in the sample, about a sixth were seen once. These data were also reused for a study on T cells in Graves' hyperthyroidism and ophthalmopathy.

This sample comprised peripheral blood mononuclear cells (PBMCs), obtained at new diagnosis, from a patient treated with antithyroid drugs. The receptors here all came from a man in his forties with Graves disease.

This clonotype was found many times. Written as DNA, the CDR3 is TGTGCCAGCAGCCTTCACAACTACGAGCAGTACTTC. Translated: CASSLHNYEQYF. This rearrangement joins TRBV11-2 to TRBJ2-7; D is ambiguous. Germline V gene lookup returns CDR1 SGHAT and CDR2 FQNNGV. The CDR3 has 12 amino acids. Trimming left V 5 bases short and J 3 bases short, with 8 bases between. Supplemented by reference TRBV11-2 and TRBJ2-7, the full variable domain reads EAGVAQSPRYKIIEKRQSVAFWCNPISGHATLYWYQQILGQGPKLLIQFQNNGVVDDSQLPKDRFSAERLKGVDSTLKIQPAKLEDSAVYLCASSLHNYEQYFGPGTRLTVT.

V usage is TRBV12-3 or TRBV12-4 and J usage is TRBJ2-1; TRBD1 matches at 11 bases. This CDR3 region has 15 residues. Germline trimming cut 7 bases from V and 1 base from J; bases unmatched to any gene: 3. CDR3 nucleotides: TGTGCCAGCACCAGGGACAGGGGGTCCTACAATGAGCAGTTCTTC. Translating it yields CASTRDRGSYNEQFF.

This clonotype was counted a few times. The chain combines TRBV27 with TRBJ1-1, with D tentatively TRBD1 (5 bases). Germline V gene lookup returns CDR1 MNHEY and CDR2 SMNVEV (reference sequence). The CDR3 loop spans 14 amino acids. Trimming shortened V by 4 bases and J by 5 bases, and 14 bases separated the two germline ends. CDR3 protein: CASSWVGGGTEAFF. The CDR3 DNA sequence: TGTGCCAGCAGTTGGGTCGGGGGGGGGACTGAAGCTTTCTTT.

Worth noting for this clonotype: Germline is not matched at one junction end, which may reflect a read error. The rearrangement links TRBV18 to TRBJ2-7, with TRBD1 identical over 7 bases. CDR1 is KGHSH and CDR2 is LQKENI in the germline V gene. The CDR3 is 14 amino acids. The CDR3 region is CASSPTGSAYEPYF. CDR3 DNA sequence: TGTGCCAGCTCACCGACAGGGTCCGCCTACGAGCCGTACTTC.

This clonotype was counted ten times or more. The chain joins TRBV30 to TRBJ2-1, with unresolved D. Trimming took off 3 bases at V and 6 bases at J, with 12 bases between the two ends. The CDR3 has 13 amino acids. Per the germline V gene, CDR1 is GTSNPN and CDR2 is SVGIG (reference sequence). In DNA, the CDR3 is TGTGCCTGGAGAAGAGATCGTGGCAATGAGCAGTTCTTC. It yields the protein CAWRRDRGNEQFF.

In its sample, this clonotype was seen many times. The chain uses TRBV20-1 and TRBJ2-2, with 12 bases fitting TRBD2. CDR3 length equals 14 residues. V was pared by 4 bases and J by 5 bases, with 2 bases of the junction left unmatched. CDR1 is DFQATT and CDR2 is SNEGSKA in the germline V gene (reference sequence). The CDR3 DNA reads TGCAGTGCTATAGGGACTAGCGGGACCGGGGAGCTGTTTTTT. It encodes CSAIGTSGTGELFF.

This clonotype was observed at least ten times. This chain joins TRBV5-1 and TRBJ2-1; D may be TRBD1 or TRBD2 (5 bases each). Germline CDR1 and CDR2: SGHRS and YFSETQ. The CDR3 covers 14 residues. V was shortened by 6 bases and J by 0 bases, with 10 bases between the two germline ends. The CDR3 region is CASMRGTSYNEQFF. Written as DNA, the CDR3 is TGCGCCAGCATGAGGGGAACCTCCTACAATGAGCAGTTCTTC.

This clonotype was detected many times. V gene TRBV24-1 combines with J gene TRBJ2-5, with 8 bases identical to TRBD1. V lost 4 bases, J lost 5 bases, and 11 bases stayed unmatched. Germline V gene lookup returns CDR1 KGHDR and CDR2 SFDVKD. CDR3 size: 16 residues. CDR3: CATSDPRTGFGETQYF. CDR3 nucleotide sequence: TGTGCCACCAGTGACCCGAGGACAGGGTTTGGGGAGACCCAGTACTTC.

This clonotype was observed many times. J is TRBJ1-1 and V is TRBV20-1; D remains ambiguous. This CDR3 spans 10 amino acids. V shed 2 bases and J shed 5 bases, with 3 bases lying between them. Germline V gene data show CDR1 as DFQATT and CDR2 as SNEGSKA (reference sequence). The CDR3 coding sequence is TGCAGTGCTAGATGGACTGAAGCTTTCTTT. Its protein is CSARWTEAFF.

This clonotype was recorded many times. The chain joins TRBV20-1 to TRBJ2-1; 11 bases are shared with TRBD2. The CDR3 extends over 16 amino acids. V lost 1 base, J lost 3 bases, and 5 bases stayed unmatched. The germline CDR1 and CDR2 sequences are DFQATT and SNEGSKA (reference sequence). CDR3 sequence: CSARAQTSGNYNEQFF. The CDR3 region has the DNA TGCAGTGCTAGAGCTCAGACTAGCGGGAACTACAATGAGCAGTTCTTC.

This clonotype was seen at least ten times. The genes are TRBV7-2 and TRBJ2-3, with 9 bases fitting TRBD2. The germline CDR1 and CDR2 sequences are SGHTA and FQGNSA. The CDR3 has 15 residues. V gave up 2 bases and J gave up 5 bases; unmatched junction bases: 5. CDR3 region: CASSLIAGVQDTQYF. The CDR3 nucleotides are TGTGCCAGCAGCTTAATAGCGGGAGTCCAAGATACGCAGTATTTT.

This clonotype was observed at least ten times. V gene TRBV7-9 combines with J gene TRBJ2-2; D might be TRBD1 or TRBD2, each matching 5 bases. The CDR3 consists of 15 residues. The V and J ends lost 2 bases and 1 base respectively, with 8 bases between them. In germline, CDR1 is SEHNR, CDR2 FQNEAQ (reference sequence). The DNA of the CDR3 is TGTGCCAGCAGCTTATGGGACCAGAACACCGGGGAGCTGTTTTTT. Protein: CASSLWDQNTGELFF. Using reference TRBV7-9 and TRBJ2-2 for the parts outside the CDR3, the full variable domain is DTGVSQNPRHKITKRGQNVTFRCDPISEHNRLYWYRQTLGQGPEFLTYFQNEAQLEKSRLLSDRFSAERPKGSFSTLEIQRTEQGDSAMYLCASSLWDQNTGELFFGEGSRLTVL.

This clonotype appeared many times. The chain employs TRBV3-1 and TRBJ2-7; 11 positions agree with TRBD2. Germline V gene sequence: CDR1 LGHDT, CDR2 YNNKEL (reference sequence). The CDR3 loop spans 15 amino acids. Germline trimming cut 0 bases from V and 12 bases from J; bases unmatched to any gene: 10. CDR3 DNA sequence: TGTGCCAGCAGCCAAGAGGGACTAGCGGCCAACTCTATGTACTTC. Its protein is CASSQEGLAANSMYF.

Many counts were recorded for this clonotype. The chain has TRBV14 and TRBJ2-1, with 10 bases lining up with TRBD2. The CDR3 has 16 amino acids. Germline V gives CDR1 SGHDN, CDR2 FVKESK. J gave up 4 bases and V 3 bases, and 6 bases lay outside the gene matches. The CDR3 coding sequence is TGTGCCAGCAGCCATTCTAGCGGGAGCTATTACAATGAGCAGTTCTTC. Protein product: CASSHSSGSYYNEQFF.

At least ten counts were recorded for this clonotype. The J gene is TRBJ2-1, the V gene TRBV6-2 or TRBV6-3; 13 bases fit TRBD2. The germline V gene has CDR1 MNHEY and CDR2 SVGEGT. The V segment lost 0 bases and the J segment 7 bases; nucleotides outside the gene matches: 0. The CDR3 runs to 15 residues. The CDR3 loop reads CASSYSLAGGNEQFF. For the CDR3, the DNA is TGTGCCAGCAGTTACTCACTAGCGGGAGGGAATGAGCAGTTCTTC.

This clonotype was seen more than once but under ten times. Possible read error: a much larger clone is one base away. CDR3 protein: CATSELGPSADTQYF. CDR3 coding DNA: TGTGCCACCAGTGAGCTGGGCCCTAGCGCAGATACGCAGTATTTT. This chain links TRBV10-3 with TRBJ2-3, with D possibly matching TRBD2 (6 bases). The CDR3 spans 15 residues. Germline loops: CDR1 ENHRY, CDR2 SYGVKD.

This chain uses TRBV30 with TRBJ2-2; D uncertain. The CDR3 covers 12 residues. The V end was cut by 4 bases, the J end by 3 bases, with 6 bases between. Germline V gene data show CDR1 as GTSNPN and CDR2 as SVGIG (reference sequence). CDR3 loop: CAWTQDTGELFF. In DNA form, the CDR3 reads TGTGCCTGGACTCAAGACACCGGGGAGCTGTTTTTT.

The chain is built from TRBV19 and TRBJ2-1; TRBD1 aligns across 9 bases. The CDR3 sequence is 17 residues long. The V and J ends lost 7 bases and 3 bases, in that order; junction bases with no gene match: 13. CDR1 is LNHDA and CDR2 is SQIVND in the germline V gene (reference sequence). DNA for the CDR3: TGTGCCAGTAAACCGTGGGAGGGGACAGGGATCTACAATGAGCAGTTCTTC. Residues: CASKPWEGTGIYNEQFF.

The CDR3 DNA reads as TGTGCCAGCAGTTTTAAATTTAGCGGGAGACTAGATACGCAGTATTTT. It codes for CASSFKFSGRLDTQYF. The rearrangement joins TRBV27 to TRBJ2-3; 9 bases align to TRBD2. V lost 3 bases, J lost 5 bases, and 9 bases stayed unmatched. Germline V gene lookup returns CDR1 MNHEY and CDR2 SMNVEV (reference sequence). The CDR3 runs to 16 residues.

The sample holds a few counts of this clonotype. The chain links TRBV6-2 or TRBV6-3 to TRBJ2-2; 9 positions agree with TRBD1. This CDR3 is 15 amino acids long. V lost 7 bases to trimming and J lost 6 bases; unmatched junction nucleotides: 9. Germline loops: CDR1 MNHEY, CDR2 SVGEGT. This CDR3 is CASKLQGAGAGELFF. CDR3 nucleotides: TGTGCCAGCAAGCTACAGGGGGCAGGAGCCGGGGAGCTGTTTTTT.

This CDR3 reads CASKASGEYNEQFF. The CDR3, as DNA: TGTGCCAGCAAAGCCTCGGGGGAATACAATGAGCAGTTCTTC. The chain recombines TRBV12-3 or TRBV12-4 with TRBJ2-1; D might be TRBD2 (6 bases). V was pared by 7 bases and J by 4 bases, with 14 bases between. The CDR3 consists of 14 residues.

This clonotype came up a few times. Since a much larger clone is just one base distant, this may be a read error. The conserved phenylalanine or tryptophan normally closing the CDR3 is absent here, so this likely arose from a read error. The rearrangement joins TRBV28 to TRBJ1-5; unclear D gene. V gave up 2 bases and J gave up 7 bases, with 9 bases separating them. This CDR3 is built from 13 residues. CDR1 is MDHEN, CDR2 SYDVKM, per germline. CDR3 sequence (DNA): TGTGCCAGCAGTTTACTAGGGCACCAGCCCCAGCATCTT. It encodes CASSLLGHQPQHL.

This chain links TRBV6-4 with TRBJ2-2; tentatively, D is TRBD1 or TRBD2 (5 bases each). The V gene's germline CDR1 is MRHNA and CDR2 SNTAGT. This CDR3 spans 16 amino acids. V gave up 2 bases and J gave up 5 bases, with 15 bases separating them. The CDR3 bases are TGTGCCAGCAGTGACAGCAGGGATGGAGGTACCGGGGAGCTGTTTTTT. Its translation: CASSDSRDGGTGELFF.

This clonotype was seen many times. The genes are TRBV12-3 or TRBV12-4 and TRBJ1-2; possibly TRBD1 for D (5 bases). The ends were cut back, 3 bases at V and 1 base at J, with 6 bases in the middle. The CDR3 extends over 13 amino acids. As DNA, the CDR3 is TGTGCCAGCAGTTTTGACAGTAACTATGGCTACACCTTC. It yields the protein CASSFDSNYGYTF.

This clonotype was counted a few times. The chain couples TRBV5-1 to TRBJ2-1; 15 bases are a match to TRBD2. Germline loops: CDR1 SGHRS, CDR2 YFSETQ. V trimming: 4 bases; J trimming: 1 base; junction bases outside the gene matches: 6. There are 18 residues in the CDR3. The CDR3 coding sequence is TGCGCCAGCAGCAAAGGACTAGCGGGAGGGCCGTCCTACAATGAGCAGTTCTTC. It codes for CASSKGLAGGPSYNEQFF. The variable domain in full, with the rest retrieved from reference TRBV5-1 and TRBJ2-1, is KAGVTQTPRYLIKTRGQQVTLSCSPISGHRSVSWYQQTPGQGLQFLFEYFSETQRNKGNFPGRFSGRQFSNSRSEMNVSTLELGDSALYLCASSKGLAGGPSYNEQFFGPGTRLTVL.

This clonotype came up many times. This chain joins TRBV5-1 and TRBJ2-1; D tentatively fits TRBD1 or TRBD2 (5 bases each). CDR3 size: 15 residues. Germline lookup yields CDR1 SGHRS and CDR2 YFSETQ. V dropped 4 bases and J dropped 4 bases, with 15 bases sitting between them. The CDR3 here is CASSPIRDQYNEQFF. The CDR3 bases are TGCGCCAGCAGCCCTATCCGGGACCAGTACAATGAGCAGTTCTTC.